Below, 17 T cell receptor beta chains from the same sample are listed, as sequenced in a study of blood T cell repertoires in COVID-19. Profiled with immunoSEQ multiplex PCR; TCRdb holds only in-frame clones, not every one. The sample consists of about 86,000 clones, more than 75% of them appearing once. The sequenced sample was peripheral blood. These receptors came from a woman of 80 years or more with acute or convalescent COVID-19.

This chain joins TRBV6-5 and TRBJ2-1, with a weak D call TRBD1 (6 bases). Trimming stripped 5 bases from V and 4 bases from J, with 12 bases between. Germline loops: CDR1 MNHEY, CDR2 SVGAGI. The CDR3 length is 14 residues. CDR3 sequence: CASSNRDKYNEQFF. DNA for the CDR3: TGTGCCAGCAGTAACCGGGACAAGTACAATGAGCAGTTCTTC.

The V gene is TRBV9, the J gene TRBJ1-2, with D possibly matching TRBD1 (6 bases). This CDR3 region has 14 residues. Per the germline V gene, CDR1 is SGDLS and CDR2 is YYNGEE. The V end was cut by 3 bases, the J end by 5 bases, with 14 bases between. The CDR3 loop reads CASSEGDRLYGYTF. DNA of the CDR3: TGTGCCAGCAGCGAAGGCGACAGGCTATATGGCTACACCTTC.

This clone has more than one count but fewer than ten. CDR3 sequence: CASSLVVGGELFF. The DNA for the CDR3 is TGTGCCAGCAGCTTAGTCGTCGGTGGGGAGCTGTTTTTT. This sequence joins TRBV11-2 and TRBJ2-2; D gene unclear. This CDR3 is built from 13 residues. The V gene's germline CDR1 is SGHAT and CDR2 FQNNGV. V lost 1 base and J 8 bases, leaving 8 bases between the germline ends.

This clone has just a few counts. This chain uses TRBV7-9 with TRBJ1-1, with D maybe TRBD1 (5 bases). This CDR3 is 12 amino acids long. From germline, CDR1 is SEHNR and CDR2 FQNEAQ (reference sequence). The ends were cut back, 3 bases at V and 5 bases at J, with 7 bases in the middle. CDR3 amino acids: CASSFRDTEAFF. Written as DNA, the CDR3 is TGTGCCAGCAGCTTCAGGGATACTGAAGCTTTCTTT.

The chain carries TRBV13 and TRBJ2-7; 10 bases align to TRBD1. The germline gives CDR1 PRHDT, CDR2 FYEKMQ (reference sequence). Unmatched junction bases numbered 10, after V lost 6 bases and J lost 5 bases. This CDR3 spans 15 amino acids. The CDR3 loop is CASRAPGQGSHEQYF. The CDR3 coding sequence is TGTGCCAGCAGGGCCCCGGGACAGGGGTCTCACGAGCAGTACTTC.

The chain couples TRBV7-2 to TRBJ2-1; 13 positions agree with TRBD2. CDR3 length equals 17 residues. The trim removed 3 bases at V and 7 bases at J, leaving 9 bases unmatched. Germline CDR1 is SGHTA and CDR2 is FQGNSA. CDR3 residues: CASSFGLAGVGGNEQFF. CDR3 nucleotides: TGTGCCAGCAGCTTCGGACTAGCGGGAGTCGGTGGGAATGAGCAGTTCTTC.

The genes are TRBV6-5 and TRBJ2-2; TRBD1 might be the D (5 bases). The V gene's germline CDR1 is MNHEY and CDR2 SVGAGI. V was cut by 6 bases and J by 6 bases, with 14 bases left in between. The length of the CDR3 is 14 residues. The CDR3 here is CASRRTHNPGELFF. DNA for the CDR3: TGTGCCAGCAGGCGGACACATAATCCCGGGGAGCTGTTTTTT.

Worth noting for this clone: Sequence at one end of the junction differs from germline and may be a read error. The V gene is TRBV6-5, the J gene TRBJ2-3; D is perhaps TRBD1 (5 bases). This CDR3 is built from 13 residues. Germline V gene data show CDR1 as MNHEY and CDR2 as SVGAGI. The DNA of the CDR3 is TGTGCCAGCAGGGTAAGGGGCACCGATACGCAGTATTTT. Residues: CASRVRGTDTQYF.

The CDR3, as DNA: TGTGCCAGCAGCTTAGGCGGGACCTTCTATGGCTACACCTTC. Amino acid sequence: CASSLGGTFYGYTF. The V call is TRBV7-8, the J call TRBJ1-2, with TRBD1 as a possible D gene (5 bases). V lost 1 base and J lost 4, with 10 bases in between. The germline V gene encodes CDR1 SGHVS and CDR2 FQNEAQ. There are 14 residues in the CDR3.

The chain uses TRBV15 and TRBJ1-3; 8 bases are shared with TRBD1. V shed 1 base, J shed 3 bases, and the junction held 14 bases outside the gene matches. The CDR3 has 19 amino acids. Germline V gene sequence: CDR1 LNHNV, CDR2 YYDKDF (reference sequence). The CDR3, as DNA: TGTGCCACCAGCAGAGGACTAATAACCGGGACAGGATTTGGAAACACCATATATTTT. Residues: CATSRGLITGTGFGNTIYF.

The chain carries TRBV6-5 and TRBJ2-3; the D gene is possibly TRBD2 (5 bases). The V gene lost 10 bases and the J gene lost 2 bases, with 13 bases spanning the gap. The length of the CDR3 is 13 residues. The germline CDR1 and CDR2 sequences are MNHEY and SVGAGI. The CDR3 loop reads CATAGLNTDTQYF. Here the CDR3 DNA reads TGTGCCACCGCGGGTCTAAACACAGATACGCAGTATTTT.

The chain recombines TRBV2 with TRBJ1-6, with D possibly matching TRBD1 (6 bases). Between the trimmed V and J ends, which lost 8 bases and 8 bases, there was a span of 16 bases. Germline V CDR1 and CDR2: SNHLY, FYNNEI. The CDR3 is made up of 14 amino acids. Written as DNA, the CDR3 is TGTGCCAGCGGGGGCCCGGAGCGACATTCACCCCTCCACTTT. It encodes CASGGPERHSPLHF.

The chain joins TRBV18 to TRBJ1-1; TRBD1 is a possible D gene (5 bases). Germline CDR1 and CDR2: KGHSH and LQKENI. The V and J ends lost 6 bases and 0 bases respectively, with 20 bases between them. The CDR3 length is 17 residues. CDR3: CASSQQAARNMNTEAFF. The DNA for the CDR3 is TGTGCCAGCTCTCAACAGGCCGCGAGAAACATGAACACTGAAGCTTTCTTT. Variable domain in full (rest from reference TRBV18 and TRBJ1-1): NAGVMQNPRHLVRRRGQEARLRCSPMKGHSHVYWYRQLPEEGLKFMVYLQKENIIDESGMPKERFSAEFPKEGPSILRIQQVVRGDSAAYFCASSQQAARNMNTEAFFGQGTRLTVV.

This clone came up once. V and J are TRBV5-4 and TRBJ1-1; no clear D gene. The V and J ends lost 0 bases and 1 base respectively, with 7 bases between them. This CDR3 comprises 14 residues. Germline CDR1 is SGHNT and CDR2 is YYREEE (reference sequence). DNA of the CDR3: TGTGCCAGCAGCTTGGGTCAGGCGAACACTGAAGCTTTCTTT. Its protein product is CASSLGQANTEAFF.

This clone has only a few counts. V is TRBV7-9 and J is TRBJ1-5; TRBD1 is a possible D gene (5 bases). In germline, CDR1 is SEHNR, CDR2 FQNEAQ (reference sequence). Trimming shortened V by 3 bases and J by 2 bases, and 14 bases separated the two germline ends. This CDR3 has 16 residues. CDR3 DNA: TGTGCCAGCAGCTTGGGCGGGGCCCAAGGCAATCAGCCCCAGCATTTT. Amino acid sequence: CASSLGGAQGNQPQHF. The full variable domain, its missing parts supplied by reference TRBV7-9 and TRBJ1-5, is DTGVSQNPRHKITKRGQNVTFRCDPISEHNRLYWYRQTLGQGPEFLTYFQNEAQLEKSRLLSDRFSAERPKGSFSTLEIQRTEQGDSAMYLCASSLGGAQGNQPQHFGDGTRLSIL.

V usage is TRBV15 and J usage is TRBJ1-5; no clear D. Per the germline V gene, CDR1 is LNHNV and CDR2 is YYDKDF (reference sequence). This CDR3 has 14 amino acids. V gave up 1 base and J gave up 2 bases, with 6 bases separating them. The CDR3 spells CATSRGTGNQPQHF. The CDR3 DNA sequence: TGTGCCACCAGCAGAGGTACGGGCAATCAGCCCCAGCATTTT.

The chain links TRBV14 to TRBJ2-2; D remains ambiguous. The CDR3 totals 15 residues. The V end lost 2 bases, the J end lost 0 bases, and 7 bases lay between the germline ends. Germline V gene data show CDR1 as SGHDN and CDR2 as FVKESK. CDR3 in amino acids: CASSQYNANTGELFF. CDR3 DNA: TGTGCCAGCAGCCAATACAATGCGAACACCGGGGAGCTGTTTTTT.